This T cell receptor (beta chain) was obtained from a study of T cell changes during pregnancy in multiple sclerosis. The data were produced by immunoSEQ multiplex PCR, yet TCRdb's version contains in-frame clones alone and is incomplete. The sample holds roughly 110,000 clones, just under 95% seen once. Sequenced material: peripheral blood, taken in the third trimester of pregnancy. This sequence originates from a female donor in good health, enrolled as a control in a pregnancy study.

The CDR3 DNA reads as TGTGCCAGCAGCGTAGCGTTGATGGGGTCGGGGGAGCAGTACTTC. Its protein product is CASSVALMGSGEQYF. V and J are TRBV9 and TRBJ2-7, with a possible D match to TRBD2 (5 bases). This CDR3 comprises 15 residues. In germline, CDR1 is SGDLS, CDR2 YYNGEE. Trimming took 0 bases from V and 7 from J, leaving 17 bases between them.